This T cell receptor (beta chain) was recorded in a study of cytomegalovirus exposure and HLA in healthy donors. Points from the study as a whole: What was likely a sequencing artifact was a cluster of highly shared sequence variants. It emerged from a later analysis that several of the most significant clusters appeared to be linked to common viral pathogens.

This clone was seen more than once but under ten times. Its target is not known. A multiplex PCR was run with 60 Vbeta primers and 13 Jbeta primers. Repertoires were generated with immunoSEQ multiplex PCR, while TCRdb's copy carries only in-frame clones and drops some. The sample records about 63,000 clones, approximately 90% being singletons. The V and J ends lost 3 bases and 0 bases respectively, with 10 bases between them. Germline CDR1 reads MNHEY; CDR2 reads SMNVEV (reference sequence). The CDR3 is 15 residues long. The clonotype originates from a woman aged 30 to 39 in good health and CMV-seropositive. J is TRBJ2-3 and V is TRBV27, with a tentative D call TRBD1 (5 bases). The sequencing input was PBMCs. CDR3 nucleotides: TGTGCCAGCAGTTTGGGGCGCCCTAGCACAGATACGCAGTATTTT. Protein product: CASSLGRPSTDTQYF.